The subject of this entry is one TCR beta chain. An end of the junction differs from the germline gene, which may be a read error. The entry originates in a study of blood T cell repertoires in COVID-19. The length of the CDR3 is 15 residues. In germline, CDR1 is KGHSH, CDR2 LQKENI. Sequenced by immunoSEQ multiplex PCR; TCRdb stores in-frame clones only, minus some. The data show 150,000 to 200,000 clones, about 86% seen once. The sequenced sample consisted of peripheral blood. This sequence joins TRBV18 and TRBJ2-2; TRBD1 might be the D (6 bases). The source is a woman in her twenties or thirties with active or convalescent COVID-19. This chain's CDR3 is CANSPGTQNTGELFF. The CDR3 nucleotides read TGTGCCAACTCACCCGGGACACAGAACACCGGGGAGCTGTTTTTT.